This T cell receptor (beta chain) was sequenced in a study of low-dose radiotherapy and immunotherapy resistance in tumors. Study in general: Patients received 300 mg of oral aspirin each day across four cycles, commencing on cycle 1 day 1.

CDR1 is SNHLY, CDR2 FYNNEI, per germline. V lost 2 bases, J lost 1 base, and 6 bases lay in between. CDR3 length equals 13 residues. The donors, trial participants, received nivolumab, ipilimumab, aspirin, low-dose cyclophosphamide and low-dose radiotherapy. Alpha- and beta-chain coverage of first-strand cDNA came from TRAV- and TRBV-specific primers. TCRs were amplified for approximately 22 PCR cycles with a constant-region primer and V-primer adapter. TCRdb reprocessed the reads via MiXCR and lists one record per CDR3 protein. The sample lists around 18,000 distinct CDR3 sequences, about 74% seen once, with about an eighth in the top ten.

The clonotype comes from a human donor with advanced metastatic prostate, ovarian, gallbladder or colorectal cancer (not recorded which). This table probably holds off-target reads from a library built for another chain. The gene calls are TRBV2 and TRBJ2-7; D is uncertain. The CDR3 loop is CASSESLSYEQYF. Here the CDR3 DNA reads TGTGCCAGCAGTGAATCTCTATCCTACGAGCAGTACTTC.